A single TCR beta chain is shown here with its context. Sequencing was performed with immunoSEQ multiplex PCR; in TCRdb, only in-frame clones are kept and a portion is missing. The data hold about 150,000 clones, with around 80% observed a single time. This CDR3 is built from 14 residues. Trimming at V came to 8 bases and at J to 6 bases, leaving 12 bases not matched to a gene. Germline CDR1 reads WSHSY; CDR2 reads SAAADI. These data are taken from a study of blood T cell repertoires in COVID-19. Study overall: Spain, Italy and the United States supplied samples that represented acute and convalescent COVID-19.

The TCR originated in a man in his fifties or sixties who had recovered from COVID-19. The V call is TRBV10-2, the J call TRBJ1-2, with 7 bases fitting TRBD1. Material: PBMCs or T cells enriched from blood (not recorded which). The DNA for the CDR3 is TGCGCCAGCTGCCTCGACAGGGAGGATAATGGCTACACCTTC. Amino acids: CASCLDREDNGYTF.